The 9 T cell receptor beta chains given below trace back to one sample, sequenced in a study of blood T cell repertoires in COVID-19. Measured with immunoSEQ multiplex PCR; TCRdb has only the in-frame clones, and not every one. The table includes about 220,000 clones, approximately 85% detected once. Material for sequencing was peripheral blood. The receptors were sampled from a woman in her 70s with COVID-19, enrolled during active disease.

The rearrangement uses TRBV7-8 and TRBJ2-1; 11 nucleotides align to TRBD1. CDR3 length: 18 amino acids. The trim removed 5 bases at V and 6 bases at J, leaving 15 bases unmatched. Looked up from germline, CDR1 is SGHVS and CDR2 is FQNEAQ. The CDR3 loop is CASSGYRDRGMKANEQFF. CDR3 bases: TGTGCCAGCAGCGGATACCGGGACAGGGGGATGAAGGCCAATGAGCAGTTCTTC.

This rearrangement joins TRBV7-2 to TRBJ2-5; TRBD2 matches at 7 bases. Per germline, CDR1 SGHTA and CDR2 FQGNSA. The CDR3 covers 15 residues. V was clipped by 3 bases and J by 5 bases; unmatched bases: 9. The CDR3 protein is CASSFQRGGGETQYF. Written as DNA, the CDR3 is TGTGCCAGCAGCTTCCAGCGGGGAGGAGGGGAGACCCAGTACTTC.

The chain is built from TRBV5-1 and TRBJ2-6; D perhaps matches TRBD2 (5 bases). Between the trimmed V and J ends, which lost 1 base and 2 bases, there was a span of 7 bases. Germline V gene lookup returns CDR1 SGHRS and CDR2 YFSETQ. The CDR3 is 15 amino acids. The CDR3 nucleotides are TGCGCCAGCAGCTTGTCCGGGGCTGGGGCCAACGTCCTGACTTTC. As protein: CASSLSGAGANVLTF.

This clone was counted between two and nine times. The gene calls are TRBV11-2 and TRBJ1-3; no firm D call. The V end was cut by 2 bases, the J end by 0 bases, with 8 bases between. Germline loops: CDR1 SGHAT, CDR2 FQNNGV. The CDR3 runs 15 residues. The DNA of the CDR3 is TGTGCCAGCAGCTTAAGTAGTGTCTCTGGAAACACCATATATTTT. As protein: CASSLSSVSGNTIYF.

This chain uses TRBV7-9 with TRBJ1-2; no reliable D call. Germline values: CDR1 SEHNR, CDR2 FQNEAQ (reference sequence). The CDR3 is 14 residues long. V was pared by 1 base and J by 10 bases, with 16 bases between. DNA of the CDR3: TGTGCCAGCAGCTTAGGGGTAGGACTGGTTTTCTACACCTTC. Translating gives CASSLGVGLVFYTF.

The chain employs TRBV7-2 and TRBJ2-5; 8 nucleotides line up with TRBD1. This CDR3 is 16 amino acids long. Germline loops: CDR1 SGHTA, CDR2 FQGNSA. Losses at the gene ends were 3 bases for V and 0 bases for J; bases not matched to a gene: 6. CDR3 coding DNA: TGTGCCAGCAGCTTGCGACAGGGGCACTACCAAGAGACCCAGTACTTC. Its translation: CASSLRQGHYQETQYF.

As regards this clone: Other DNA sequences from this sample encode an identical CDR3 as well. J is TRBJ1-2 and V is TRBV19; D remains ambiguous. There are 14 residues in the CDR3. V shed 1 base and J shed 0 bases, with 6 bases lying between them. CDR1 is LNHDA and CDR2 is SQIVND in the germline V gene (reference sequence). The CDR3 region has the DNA TGTGCCAGTAGTATAGGTCGAGCTAACTATGGCTACACCTTC. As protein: CASSIGRANYGYTF.

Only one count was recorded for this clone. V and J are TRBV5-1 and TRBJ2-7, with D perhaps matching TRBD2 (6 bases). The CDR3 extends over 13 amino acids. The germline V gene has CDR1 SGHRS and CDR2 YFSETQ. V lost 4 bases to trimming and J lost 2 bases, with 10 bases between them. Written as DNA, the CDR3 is TGCGCCAGCAGCCGGGAGTCGGCCTACGAGCAGTACTTC. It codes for CASSRESAYEQYF.

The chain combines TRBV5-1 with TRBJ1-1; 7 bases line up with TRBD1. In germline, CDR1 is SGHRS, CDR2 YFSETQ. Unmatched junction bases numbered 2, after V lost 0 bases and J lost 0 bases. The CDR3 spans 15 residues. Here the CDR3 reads CASSLEGQMNTEAFF. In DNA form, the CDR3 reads TGCGCCAGCAGCTTGGAGGGACAGATGAACACTGAAGCTTTCTTT.